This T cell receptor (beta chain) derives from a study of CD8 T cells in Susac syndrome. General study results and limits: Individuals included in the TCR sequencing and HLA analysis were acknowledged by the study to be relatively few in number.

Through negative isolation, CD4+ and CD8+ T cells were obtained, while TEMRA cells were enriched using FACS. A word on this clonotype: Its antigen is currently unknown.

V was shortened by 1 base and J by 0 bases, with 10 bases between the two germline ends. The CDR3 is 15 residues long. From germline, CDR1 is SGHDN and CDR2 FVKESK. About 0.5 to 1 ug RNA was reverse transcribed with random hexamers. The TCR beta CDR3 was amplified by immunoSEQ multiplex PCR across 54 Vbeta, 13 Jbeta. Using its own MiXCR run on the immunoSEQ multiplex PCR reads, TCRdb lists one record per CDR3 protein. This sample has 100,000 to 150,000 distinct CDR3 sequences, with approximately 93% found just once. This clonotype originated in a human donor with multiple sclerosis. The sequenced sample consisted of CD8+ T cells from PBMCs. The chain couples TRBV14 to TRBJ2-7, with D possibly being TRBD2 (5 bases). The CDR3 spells CASSQGFTSSYEQYV. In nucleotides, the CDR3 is TGTGCCAGCAGCCAAGGTTTTACTAGCTCCTACGAGCAGTACGTC.